The 15 T cell receptor beta chains below were found in one sample sequenced in a study of identical twins. TCRdb re-called the 5' RACE reads with MiXCR, one entry per CDR3 protein. Counted here are 200,000 to 250,000 distinct CDR3 sequences, over 12% occurring once; the ten biggest clones make up around 8.9%. The sample taken for sequencing was memory (CD45RO+) T cells sorted from blood. These receptors were collected from a woman aged 18-30 years in good health.

This chain links TRBV7-9 with TRBJ2-7, with D perhaps matching TRBD1 (5 bases). Trimming shortened V by 2 bases and J by 0 bases, and 8 bases separated the two germline ends. Germline V gives CDR1 SEHNR, CDR2 FQNEAQ (reference sequence). The CDR3 sequence is 14 residues long. CDR3 amino acids: CASSLQGYSYEQYF. As DNA, the CDR3 is TGTGCCAGCAGCTTACAGGGCTACTCCTACGAGCAGTACTTC.

This clonotype has more than one count but fewer than ten. The V call is TRBV10-3, the J call TRBJ1-6; TRBD1 matches at 7 bases. V was pared by 6 bases and J by 5 bases, with 4 bases of the junction left unmatched. Germline values: CDR1 ENHRY, CDR2 SYGVKD. The CDR3 has 14 residues. Here the CDR3 DNA reads TGTGCCATCAGACCCGACAGGGATAATTCACCCCTCCACTTT. It specifies CAIRPDRDNSPLHF.

V and J are TRBV20-1 and TRBJ1-3; D may be TRBD1 (6 bases). V was cut by 5 bases and J by 3 bases, with 11 bases left in between. Germline V gene data show CDR1 as DFQATT and CDR2 as SNEGSKA (reference sequence). This CDR3 spans 13 amino acids. The CDR3: CSAQGTNGNTIYF. For the CDR3, the DNA is TGCAGTGCTCAGGGGACAAATGGAAACACCATATATTTT.

This clonotype was picked up a small number of times. This chain joins TRBV20-1 and TRBJ2-7; 9 nucleotides match TRBD1. Germline V CDR1 and CDR2: DFQATT, SNEGSKA (reference sequence). With 6 bases clipped from V and 5 bases from J, the junction kept 8 bases outside the gene matches. The CDR3 is 13 residues long. CDR3 nucleotide sequence: TGCAGTGCCGCCGGGACAGGGAACCACGAGCAGTACTTC. Its translation is CSAAGTGNHEQYF.

This sequence joins TRBV7-9 and TRBJ2-7, with D perhaps matching TRBD1 (6 bases). The V gene lost 1 base and the J gene lost 5 bases, with 12 bases spanning the gap. The germline gives CDR1 SEHNR, CDR2 FQNEAQ (reference sequence). The CDR3 sequence is 14 residues long. This chain's CDR3 is CASSLEGPGDEQYF. In DNA form, the CDR3 reads TGTGCCAGCAGCTTAGAAGGGCCAGGGGACGAGCAGTACTTC.

This clonotype was seen only a few times. The gene calls are TRBV10-3 and TRBJ2-1; possible D gene TRBD2, 6 bases. CDR3 length: 13 residues. Germline CDR1 is ENHRY and CDR2 is SYGVKD. Trimming removed 9 bases at V and 3 bases at J, with 12 bases between. CDR3 nucleotide sequence: TGTGCCATGGGGCGGGGAGACTACAATGAGCAGTTCTTC. It codes for CAMGRGDYNEQFF.

This clonotype appeared many times. The J gene is TRBJ1-2, the V gene TRBV25-1; no clear D. The CDR3 spans 15 residues. Germline V gene sequence: CDR1 MGHDK, CDR2 SYGVNS. Deletions cut 4 bases from V and 0 bases from J, with 12 bases between. This chain's CDR3 is CASSGSGKSNYGYTF. The CDR3, as DNA: TGTGCCAGCAGTGGCTCAGGAAAGTCTAACTATGGCTACACCTTC.

V and J are TRBV27 and TRBJ2-2; no definite D call. Looked up from germline, CDR1 is MNHEY and CDR2 is SMNVEV (reference sequence). The V gene lost 2 bases and the J gene lost 4 bases, with 8 bases spanning the gap. The CDR3 loop spans 14 amino acids. CDR3 DNA: TGTGCCAGCAGTTTAGGCAGGCTCACCGGGGAGCTGTTTTTT. Encoded protein: CASSLGRLTGELFF.

This clonotype is a singleton in its sample. The chain has TRBV7-9 and TRBJ2-7; D could derive from TRBD1 or TRBD2 (5 bases each). The ends were cut back, 6 bases at V and 6 bases at J, with 21 bases in the middle. Looked up from germline, CDR1 is SEHNR and CDR2 is FQNEAQ (reference sequence). The CDR3 has 15 amino acids. As DNA, the CDR3 is TGTGCCAGCAGACCCATCCGGGACCAACGGGGCGAGCAGTACTTC. Translating gives CASRPIRDQRGEQYF.

Only a few counts were recorded for this clonotype. The genes are TRBV19 and TRBJ1-2; D ambiguous. Trimming took off 5 bases at V and 6 bases at J, with 13 bases between the two ends. The CDR3 has 13 amino acids. CDR1 LNHDA and CDR2 SQIVND come from the germline V gene (reference sequence). The CDR3: CASSPYDDHGYTF. CDR3 DNA sequence: TGTGCCAGTAGTCCATATGACGACCATGGCTACACCTTC.

The CDR3 here is CASSLGGGFIGNEQFF. The CDR3 nucleotides read TGTGCCAGCAGCTTGGGGGGGGGCTTTATTGGCAATGAGCAGTTCTTC. V is TRBV5-6 and J is TRBJ2-1; D is possibly TRBD2 (7 bases). Germline CDR1 reads SGHDT; CDR2 reads YYEEEE. CDR3 length equals 16 residues. Trimming cost V 0 bases and J 6 bases, with 16 bases left between them.

This clonotype appeared a few times. This chain joins TRBV12-5 and TRBJ1-1, with unresolved D. The CDR3 covers 12 residues. Germline-derived CDR1 and CDR2 are LGHNT and FRNRAP. V was cut by 3 bases and J by 4 bases, with 6 bases left in between. Here the CDR3 DNA reads TGTGCTAGTGGTTTAGGAGGCACTGAAGCTTTCTTT. This translates into CASGLGGTEAFF.

V gene TRBV27 combines with J gene TRBJ1-6; a weak D match, TRBD1 (5 bases). The CDR3 covers 13 residues. Trimming took off 3 bases at V and 10 bases at J, with 10 bases between the two ends. Germline CDR1 is MNHEY and CDR2 is SMNVEV (reference sequence). The CDR3 is CASSFGGRSPLHF. The CDR3 bases are TGTGCCAGCAGTTTTGGGGGACGGTCACCCCTCCACTTT.

This chain joins TRBV30 and TRBJ1-5, with no clear D. V lost 0 bases to trimming and J lost 4 bases, with 10 bases between them. This CDR3 has 14 residues. Germline V gives CDR1 GTSNPN, CDR2 SVGIG (reference sequence). CDR3 sequence: CAWSVFMRNQPQHF. CDR3 bases: TGTGCCTGGAGTGTTTTTATGCGGAATCAGCCCCAGCATTTT.

The chain joins TRBV24-1 to TRBJ2-3; D might be TRBD1 or TRBD2, each matching 5 bases. Trimming took off 4 bases at V and 6 bases at J, with 10 bases between the two ends. CDR1 is KGHDR and CDR2 is SFDVKD in the germline V gene. The CDR3 has 13 amino acids. CDR3 region: CATSDGEGDTQYF. The CDR3 DNA reads as TGTGCCACCAGTGACGGTGAGGGGGATACGCAGTATTTT.